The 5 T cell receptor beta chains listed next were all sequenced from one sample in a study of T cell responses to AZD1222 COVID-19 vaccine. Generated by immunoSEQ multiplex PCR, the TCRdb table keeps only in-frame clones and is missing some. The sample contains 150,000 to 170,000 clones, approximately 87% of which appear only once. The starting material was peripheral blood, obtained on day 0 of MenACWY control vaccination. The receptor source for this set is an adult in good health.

This CDR3 is CAVGEDTQYF. The CDR3 DNA is TGTGCCGTGGGGGAAGATACGCAGTATTTT. This chain links TRBV19 with TRBJ2-3; D may correspond to TRBD1 or TRBD2 (5 bases each). The V gene's germline CDR1 is LNHDA and CDR2 SQIVND (reference sequence). V was clipped by 11 bases and J by 5 bases, with 8 bases between them. This CDR3 is 10 amino acids long.

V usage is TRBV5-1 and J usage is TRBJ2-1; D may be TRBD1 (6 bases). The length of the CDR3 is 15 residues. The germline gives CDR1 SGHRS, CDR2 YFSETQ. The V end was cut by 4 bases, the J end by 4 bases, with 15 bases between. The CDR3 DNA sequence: TGCGCCAGCAGCGTAACGGGACACGATTACAATGAGCAGTTCTTC. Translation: CASSVTGHDYNEQFF.

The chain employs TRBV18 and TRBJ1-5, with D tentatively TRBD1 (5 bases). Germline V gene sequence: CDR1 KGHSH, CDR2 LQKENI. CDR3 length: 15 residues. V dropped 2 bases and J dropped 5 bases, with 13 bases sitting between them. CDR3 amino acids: CASSPDEGRYQPQHF. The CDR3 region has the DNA TGTGCCAGCTCACCAGATGAGGGGCGCTATCAGCCCCAGCATTTT.

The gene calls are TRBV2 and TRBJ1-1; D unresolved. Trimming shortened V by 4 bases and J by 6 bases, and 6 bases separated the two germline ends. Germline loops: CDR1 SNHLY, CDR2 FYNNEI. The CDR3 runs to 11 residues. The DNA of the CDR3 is TGTGCCAGCAGTGGGGGTCCTGAAGCTTTCTTT. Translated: CASSGGPEAFF.

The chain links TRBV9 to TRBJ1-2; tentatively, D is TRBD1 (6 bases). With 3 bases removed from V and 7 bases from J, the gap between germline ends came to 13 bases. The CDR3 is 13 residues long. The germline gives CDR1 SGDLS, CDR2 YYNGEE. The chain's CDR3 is CASSETGSGGYTF. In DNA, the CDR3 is TGTGCCAGCAGCGAAACAGGGTCGGGTGGCTACACCTTC. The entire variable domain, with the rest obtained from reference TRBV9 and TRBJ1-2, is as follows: DSGVTQTPKHLITATGQRVTLRCSPRSGDLSVYWYQQSLDQGLQFLIQYYNGEERAKGNILERFSAQQFPDLHSELNLSSLELGDSALYFCASSETGSGGYTFGSGTRLTVV.